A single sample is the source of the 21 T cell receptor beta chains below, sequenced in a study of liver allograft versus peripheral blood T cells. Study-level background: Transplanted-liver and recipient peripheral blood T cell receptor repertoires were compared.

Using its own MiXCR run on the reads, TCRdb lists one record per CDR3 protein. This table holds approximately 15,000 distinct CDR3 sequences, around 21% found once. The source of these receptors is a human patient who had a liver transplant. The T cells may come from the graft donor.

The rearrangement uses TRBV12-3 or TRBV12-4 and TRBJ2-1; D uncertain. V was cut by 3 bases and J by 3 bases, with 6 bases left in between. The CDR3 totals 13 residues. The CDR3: CASSFQYYNEQFF. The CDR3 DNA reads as TGTGCCAGCAGTTTCCAGTACTACAATGAGCAGTTCTTC.

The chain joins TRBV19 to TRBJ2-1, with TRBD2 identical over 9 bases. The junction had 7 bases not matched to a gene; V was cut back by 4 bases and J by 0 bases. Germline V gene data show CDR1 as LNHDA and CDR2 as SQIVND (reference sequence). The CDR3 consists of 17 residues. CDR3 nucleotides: TGTGCCAGTAGTAAGGGGGCTAGCGGGACCTCCTACAATGAGCAGTTCTTC. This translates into CASSKGASGTSYNEQFF.

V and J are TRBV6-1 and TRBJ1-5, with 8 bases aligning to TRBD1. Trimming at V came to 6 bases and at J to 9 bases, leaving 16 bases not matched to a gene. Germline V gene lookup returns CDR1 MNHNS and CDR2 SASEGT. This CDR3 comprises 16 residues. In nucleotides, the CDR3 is TGTGCCAGCAGCATTTACAGGGGGGGCAGCCCTCGGCCCCAGCATTTT. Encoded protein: CASSIYRGGSPRPQHF.

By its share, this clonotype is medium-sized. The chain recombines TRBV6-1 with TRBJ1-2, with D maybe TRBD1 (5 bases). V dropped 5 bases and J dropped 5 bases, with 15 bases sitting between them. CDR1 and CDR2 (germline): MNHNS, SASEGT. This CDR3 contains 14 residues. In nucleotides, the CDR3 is TGTGCCAGCAGTTCGGCCCCGAGGGGTTATGGCTACACCTTC. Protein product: CASSSAPRGYGYTF.

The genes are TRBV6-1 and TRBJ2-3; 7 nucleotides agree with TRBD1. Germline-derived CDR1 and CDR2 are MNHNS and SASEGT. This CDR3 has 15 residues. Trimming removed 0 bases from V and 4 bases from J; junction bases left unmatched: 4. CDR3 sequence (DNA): TGTGCCAGCAGTGAAGCGAGGGGGCACGCAGATACGCAGTATTTT. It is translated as CASSEARGHADTQYF.

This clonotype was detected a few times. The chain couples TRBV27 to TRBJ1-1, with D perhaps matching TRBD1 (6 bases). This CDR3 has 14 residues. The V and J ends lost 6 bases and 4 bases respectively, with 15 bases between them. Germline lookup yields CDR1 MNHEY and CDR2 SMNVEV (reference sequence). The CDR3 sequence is CASSGFVGGTEAFF. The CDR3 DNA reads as TGTGCCAGCAGCGGGTTTGTAGGGGGCACTGAAGCTTTCTTT.

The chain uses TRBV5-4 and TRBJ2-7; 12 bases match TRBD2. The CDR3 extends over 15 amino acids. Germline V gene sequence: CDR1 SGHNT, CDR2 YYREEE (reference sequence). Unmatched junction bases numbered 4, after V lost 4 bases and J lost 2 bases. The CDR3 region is CASSPWTSGAYEQYF. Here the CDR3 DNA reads TGTGCCAGCAGCCCCTGGACTAGCGGGGCCTACGAGCAGTACTTC. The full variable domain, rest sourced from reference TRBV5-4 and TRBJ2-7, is ETGVTQSPTHLIKTRGQQVTLRCSSQSGHNTVSWYQQALGQGPQFIFQYYREEENGRGNFPPRFSGLQFPNYSSELNVNALELDDSALYLCASSPWTSGAYEQYFGPGTRLTVT.

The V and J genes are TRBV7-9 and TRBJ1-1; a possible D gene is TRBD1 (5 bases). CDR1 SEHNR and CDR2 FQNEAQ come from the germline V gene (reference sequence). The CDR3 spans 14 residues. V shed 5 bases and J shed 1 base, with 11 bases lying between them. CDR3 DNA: TGTGCCAGCAGCCCCACCACAGGGAACACTGAAGCTTTCTTT. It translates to CASSPTTGNTEAFF. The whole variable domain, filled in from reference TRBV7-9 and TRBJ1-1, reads DTGVSQNPRHKITKRGQNVTFRCDPISEHNRLYWYRQTLGQGPEFLTYFQNEAQLEKSRLLSDRFSAERPKGSFSTLEIQRTEQGDSAMYLCASSPTTGNTEAFFGQGTRLTVV.

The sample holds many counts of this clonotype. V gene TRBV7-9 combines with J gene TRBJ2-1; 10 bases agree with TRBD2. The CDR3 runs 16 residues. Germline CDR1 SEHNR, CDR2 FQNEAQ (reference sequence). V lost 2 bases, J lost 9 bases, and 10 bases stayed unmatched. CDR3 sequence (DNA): TGTGCCAGCAGCTTACGGCCAGCGGGAGGGCCCGGTGAGCAGTTCTTC. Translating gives CASSLRPAGGPGEQFF.

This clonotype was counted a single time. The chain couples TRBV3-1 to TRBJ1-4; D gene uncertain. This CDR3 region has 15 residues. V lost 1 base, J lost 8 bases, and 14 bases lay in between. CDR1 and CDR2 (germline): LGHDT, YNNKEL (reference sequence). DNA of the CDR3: TGTGCCAGCAGCCAAGGGTTTACCCGAGAAGAAAAACTGTTTTTT. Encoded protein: CASSQGFTREEKLFF.

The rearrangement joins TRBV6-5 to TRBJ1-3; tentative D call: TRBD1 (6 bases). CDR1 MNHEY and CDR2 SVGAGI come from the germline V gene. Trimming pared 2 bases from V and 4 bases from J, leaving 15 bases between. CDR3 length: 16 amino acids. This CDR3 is CASSYDPLGAGNTIYF. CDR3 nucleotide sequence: TGTGCCAGCAGTTACGATCCCTTGGGGGCCGGAAACACCATATATTTT.

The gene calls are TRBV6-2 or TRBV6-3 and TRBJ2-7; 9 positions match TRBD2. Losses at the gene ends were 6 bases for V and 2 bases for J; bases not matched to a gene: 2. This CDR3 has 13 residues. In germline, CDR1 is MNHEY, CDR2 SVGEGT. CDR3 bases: TGTGCCAGCAGGCGGGGGGGCCCCTACGAGCAGTACTTC. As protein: CASRRGGPYEQYF.

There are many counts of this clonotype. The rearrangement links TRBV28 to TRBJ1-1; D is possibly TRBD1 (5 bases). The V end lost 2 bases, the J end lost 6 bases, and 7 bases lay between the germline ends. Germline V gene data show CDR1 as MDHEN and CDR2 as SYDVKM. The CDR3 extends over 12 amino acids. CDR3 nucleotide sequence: TGTGCCAGCAGTTTAAGGGGACCTGAAGCTTTCTTT. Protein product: CASSLRGPEAFF.

This CDR3 reads CAWSSRGYSPLHF. Here the CDR3 DNA reads TGTGCCTGGAGTTCTCGCGGGTATTCACCCCTCCACTTT. The chain joins TRBV30 to TRBJ1-6, with D unclear. The ends were cut back, 2 bases at V and 8 bases at J, with 10 bases in the middle. This CDR3 spans 13 amino acids. Germline CDR1 and CDR2: GTSNPN and SVGIG (reference sequence).

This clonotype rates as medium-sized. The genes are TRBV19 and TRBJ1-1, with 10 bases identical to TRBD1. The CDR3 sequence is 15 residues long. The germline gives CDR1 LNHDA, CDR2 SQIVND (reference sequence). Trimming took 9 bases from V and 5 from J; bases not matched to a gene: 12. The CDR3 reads CASNDRGRMGTEAFF. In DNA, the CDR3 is TGTGCCAGCAACGACAGGGGGCGGATGGGAACTGAAGCTTTCTTT.

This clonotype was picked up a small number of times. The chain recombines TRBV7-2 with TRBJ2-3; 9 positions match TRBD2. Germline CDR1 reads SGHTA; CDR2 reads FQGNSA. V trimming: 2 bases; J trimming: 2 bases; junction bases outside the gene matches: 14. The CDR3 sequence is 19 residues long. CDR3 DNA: TGTGCCAGCAGCTTACCTAGTAGGACTAGCGCTCTACACACAGATACGCAGTATTTT. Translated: CASSLPSRTSALHTDTQYF.

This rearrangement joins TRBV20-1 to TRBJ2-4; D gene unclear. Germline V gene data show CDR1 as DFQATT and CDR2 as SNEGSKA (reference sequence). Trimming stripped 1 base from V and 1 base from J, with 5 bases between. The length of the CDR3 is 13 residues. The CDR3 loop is CSARGRAKNIQYF. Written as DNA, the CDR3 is TGCAGTGCTAGAGGCAGGGCCAAAAACATTCAGTACTTC.

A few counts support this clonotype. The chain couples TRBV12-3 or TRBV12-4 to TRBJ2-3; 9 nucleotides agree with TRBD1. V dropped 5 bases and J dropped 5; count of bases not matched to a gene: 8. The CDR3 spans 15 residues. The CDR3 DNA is TGTGCCAGCAGTCCGGGGGGACAGGGTGGAGATACGCAGTATTTT. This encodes CASSPGGQGGDTQYF.

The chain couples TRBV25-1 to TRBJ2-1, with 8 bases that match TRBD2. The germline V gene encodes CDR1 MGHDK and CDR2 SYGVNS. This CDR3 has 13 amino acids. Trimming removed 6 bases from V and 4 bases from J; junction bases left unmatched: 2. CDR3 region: CASRLAEYNEQFF. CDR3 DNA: TGTGCCAGCAGACTAGCGGAATACAATGAGCAGTTCTTC.

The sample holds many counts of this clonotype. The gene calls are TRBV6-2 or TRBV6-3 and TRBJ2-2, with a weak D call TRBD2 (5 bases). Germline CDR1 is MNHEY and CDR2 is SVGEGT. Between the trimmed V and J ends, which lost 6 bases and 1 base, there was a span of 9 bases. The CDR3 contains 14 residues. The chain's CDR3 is CASRESGNTGELFF. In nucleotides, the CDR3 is TGTGCCAGCAGGGAAAGCGGGAACACCGGGGAGCTGTTTTTT.

The CDR3 loop reads CATAGLAGNTGELFF. CDR3 in DNA: TGTGCCACCGCGGGACTAGCGGGAAACACCGGGGAGCTGTTTTTT. V is TRBV10-3 and J is TRBJ2-2; 13 nucleotides align to TRBD2. Unmatched junction bases numbered 4, after V lost 10 bases and J lost 2 bases. The CDR3 loop spans 15 amino acids. Germline CDR1 and CDR2: ENHRY and SYGVKD.